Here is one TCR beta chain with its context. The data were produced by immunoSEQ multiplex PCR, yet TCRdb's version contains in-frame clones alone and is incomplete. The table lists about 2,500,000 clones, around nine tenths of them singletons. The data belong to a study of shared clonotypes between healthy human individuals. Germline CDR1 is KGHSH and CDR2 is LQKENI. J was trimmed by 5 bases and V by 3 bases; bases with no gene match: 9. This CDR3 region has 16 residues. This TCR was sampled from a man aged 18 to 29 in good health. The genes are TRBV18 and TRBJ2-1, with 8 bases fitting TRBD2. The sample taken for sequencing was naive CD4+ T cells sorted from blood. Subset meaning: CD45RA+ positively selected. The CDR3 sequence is CASSPLWREENNEQFF. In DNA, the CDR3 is TGTGCCAGCTCACCCCTGTGGCGGGAGGAGAACAATGAGCAGTTCTTC.